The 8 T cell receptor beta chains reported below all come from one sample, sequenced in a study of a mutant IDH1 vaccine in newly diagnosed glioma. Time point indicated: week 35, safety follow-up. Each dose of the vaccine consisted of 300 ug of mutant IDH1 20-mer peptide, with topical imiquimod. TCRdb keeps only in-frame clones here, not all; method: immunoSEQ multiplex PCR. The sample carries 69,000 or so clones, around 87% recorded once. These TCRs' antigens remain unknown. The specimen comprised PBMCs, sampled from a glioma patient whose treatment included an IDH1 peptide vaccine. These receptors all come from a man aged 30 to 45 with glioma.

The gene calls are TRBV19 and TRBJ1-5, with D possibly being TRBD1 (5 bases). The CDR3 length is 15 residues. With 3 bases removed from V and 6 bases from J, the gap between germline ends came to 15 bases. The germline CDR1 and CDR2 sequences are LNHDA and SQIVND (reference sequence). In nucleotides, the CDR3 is TGTGCCAGTAGTATGCAGGGCGAGGGTTTTCAGCCCCAGCATTTT. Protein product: CASSMQGEGFQPQHF.

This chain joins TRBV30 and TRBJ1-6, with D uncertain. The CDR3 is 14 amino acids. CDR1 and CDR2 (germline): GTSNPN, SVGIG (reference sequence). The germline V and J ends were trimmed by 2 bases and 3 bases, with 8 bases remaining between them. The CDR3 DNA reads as TGTGCCTGGAGTCTGGAACTCTATAATTCACCCCTCCACTTT. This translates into CAWSLELYNSPLHF.

The CDR3 is CASSETAGAFF. The CDR3, as DNA: TGTGCCAGCAGTGAGACAGCTGGAGCTTTCTTT. The chain links TRBV2 to TRBJ1-1; maybe TRBD1 (5 bases). Germline V gene lookup returns CDR1 SNHLY and CDR2 FYNNEI. Trimming cost V 3 bases and J 10 bases, with 9 bases left between them. The CDR3 spans 11 residues.

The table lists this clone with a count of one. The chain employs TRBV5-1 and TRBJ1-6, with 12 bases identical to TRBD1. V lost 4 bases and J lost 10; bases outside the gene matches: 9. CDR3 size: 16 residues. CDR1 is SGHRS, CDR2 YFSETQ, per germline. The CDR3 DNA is TGCGCCAGCAGCGGATCGGGGACAGGGGGCCTGTCACCCCTCCACTTT. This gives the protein CASSGSGTGGLSPLHF.

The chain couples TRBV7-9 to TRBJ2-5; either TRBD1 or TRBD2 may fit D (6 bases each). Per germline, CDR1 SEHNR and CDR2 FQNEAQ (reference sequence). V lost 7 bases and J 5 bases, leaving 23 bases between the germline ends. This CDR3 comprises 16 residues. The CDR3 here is CASNTLGSRGGETQYF. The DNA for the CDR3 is TGTGCCAGCAACACCCTCGGGAGCAGGGGTGGGGAGACCCAGTACTTC. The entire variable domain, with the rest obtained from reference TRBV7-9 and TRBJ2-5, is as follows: DTGVSQNPRHKITKRGQNVTFRCDPISEHNRLYWYRQTLGQGPEFLTYFQNEAQLEKSRLLSDRFSAERPKGSFSTLEIQRTEQGDSAMYLCASNTLGSRGGETQYFGPGTRLLVL.

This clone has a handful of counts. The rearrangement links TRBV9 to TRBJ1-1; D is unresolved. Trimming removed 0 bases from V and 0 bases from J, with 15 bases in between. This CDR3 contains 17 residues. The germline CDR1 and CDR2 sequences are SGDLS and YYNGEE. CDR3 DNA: TGTGCCAGCAGCGTAGACGAGGGCCCCCTTGTGAACACTGAAGCTTTCTTT. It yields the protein CASSVDEGPLVNTEAFF. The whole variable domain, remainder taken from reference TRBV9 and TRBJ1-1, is DSGVTQTPKHLITATGQRVTLRCSPRSGDLSVYWYQQSLDQGLQFLIQYYNGEERAKGNILERFSAQQFPDLHSELNLSSLELGDSALYFCASSVDEGPLVNTEAFFGQGTRLTVV.

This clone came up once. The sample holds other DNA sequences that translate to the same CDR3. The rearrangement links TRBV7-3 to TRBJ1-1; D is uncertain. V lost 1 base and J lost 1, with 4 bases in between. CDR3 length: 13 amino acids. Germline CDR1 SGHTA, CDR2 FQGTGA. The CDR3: CASSLRQNTEAFF. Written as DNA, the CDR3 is TGTGCCAGCAGCTTAAGGCAGAACACTGAAGCTTTCTTT.

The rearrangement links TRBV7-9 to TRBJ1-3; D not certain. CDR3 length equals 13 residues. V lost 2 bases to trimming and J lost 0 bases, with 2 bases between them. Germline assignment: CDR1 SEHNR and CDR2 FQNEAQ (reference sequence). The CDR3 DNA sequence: TGTGCCAGCAGCTTAAGCTCTGGAAACACCATATATTTT. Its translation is CASSLSSGNTIYF.